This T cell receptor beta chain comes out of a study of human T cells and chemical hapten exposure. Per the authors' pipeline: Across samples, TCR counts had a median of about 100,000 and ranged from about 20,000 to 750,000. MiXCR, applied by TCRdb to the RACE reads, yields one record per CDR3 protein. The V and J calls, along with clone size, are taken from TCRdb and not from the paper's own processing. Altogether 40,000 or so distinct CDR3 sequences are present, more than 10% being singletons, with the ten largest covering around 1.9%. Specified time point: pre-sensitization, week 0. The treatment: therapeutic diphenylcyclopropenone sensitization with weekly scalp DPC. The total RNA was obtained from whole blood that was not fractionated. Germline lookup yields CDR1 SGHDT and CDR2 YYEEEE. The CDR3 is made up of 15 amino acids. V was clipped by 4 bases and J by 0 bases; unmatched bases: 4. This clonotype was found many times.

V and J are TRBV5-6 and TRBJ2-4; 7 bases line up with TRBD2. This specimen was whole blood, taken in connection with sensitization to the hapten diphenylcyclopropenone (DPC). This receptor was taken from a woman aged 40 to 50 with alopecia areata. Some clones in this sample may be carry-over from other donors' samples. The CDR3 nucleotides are TGTGCCAGCAGCCATAGCGGGTTAGCCAAAAACATTCAGTACTTC. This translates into CASSHSGLAKNIQYF.